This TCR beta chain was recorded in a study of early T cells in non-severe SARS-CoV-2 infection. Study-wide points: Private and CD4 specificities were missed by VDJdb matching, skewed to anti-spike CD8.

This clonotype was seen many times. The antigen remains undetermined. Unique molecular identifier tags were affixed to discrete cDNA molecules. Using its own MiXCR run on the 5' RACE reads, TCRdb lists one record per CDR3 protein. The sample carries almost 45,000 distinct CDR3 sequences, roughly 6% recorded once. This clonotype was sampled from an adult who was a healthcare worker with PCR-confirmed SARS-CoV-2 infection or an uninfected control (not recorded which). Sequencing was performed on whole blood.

The CDR3 DNA sequence: TGTGCCAGCAGTTTCCCTCAGGGCTACGAGCAGTACTTC. Translation gives CASSFPQGYEQYF. The J gene is TRBJ2-7, the V gene TRBV12-3 or TRBV12-4, with D maybe TRBD1 (5 bases). Between the trimmed V and J ends, which lost 3 bases and 3 bases, there was a span of 9 bases. The CDR3 totals 13 residues.